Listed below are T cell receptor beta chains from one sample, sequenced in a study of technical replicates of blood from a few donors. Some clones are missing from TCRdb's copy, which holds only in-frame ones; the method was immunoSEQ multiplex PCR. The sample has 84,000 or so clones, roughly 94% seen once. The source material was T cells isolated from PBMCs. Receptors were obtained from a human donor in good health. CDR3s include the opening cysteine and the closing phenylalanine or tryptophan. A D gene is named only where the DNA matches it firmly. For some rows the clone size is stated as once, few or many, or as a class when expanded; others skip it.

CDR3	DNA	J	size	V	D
CASSRSGRDEQFF	TGTGCCAGCAGCCGGAGCGGGAGGGATGAGCAGTTCTTC	TRBJ2-1	-	TRBV11-3	TRBD2
CSYSGTSEEKLFF	TGCAGCTACTCCGGGACATCAGAAGAAAAACTGTTTTTT	TRBJ1-4	-	TRBV29-1	-
CASSTAGVLDTGELFF	TGTGCCAGCAGTACCGCCGGGGTGCTTGACACCGGGGAGCTGTTTTTT	TRBJ2-2	-	TRBV7-9	-
CASSWGIGQGNNEQFF	TGCGCCAGCAGCTGGGGCATTGGACAGGGGAACAATGAGCAGTTCTTC	TRBJ2-1	-	TRBV5-1	TRBD1
CAWSYINQGRQPQHF	TGTGCCTGGAGTTACATCAACCAGGGGCGACAGCCCCAGCATTTT	TRBJ1-5	once	TRBV30	-
CASNDRGFSYNEQFF	TGTGCCAGTAACGACCGGGGGTTTTCCTACAATGAGCAGTTCTTC	TRBJ2-1	-	TRBV19	-
CASSLGGQNTGELFF	TGTGCCAGCAGCTTAGGAGGACAGAACACCGGGGAGCTGTTTTTT	TRBJ2-2	-	TRBV11-2	-
CASTPGVYEQYF	TGTGCCAGCACCCCAGGGGTCTACGAGCAGTACTTC	TRBJ2-7	-	TRBV6-1	-
CASSLSLTVNRFGYTF	TGTGCCAGCAGCTTATCGCTTACAGTAAACCGATTCGGCTACACCTTC	TRBJ1-2	-	TRBV7-2	-
CASSLVDRGEDGYTF	TGTGCCAGCAGCTTGGTGGACAGGGGCGAGGATGGCTACACCTTC	TRBJ1-2	-	TRBV11-2	TRBD1
CASSLEEEAFF	TGCGCCAGCAGCTTGGAGGAGGAAGCTTTCTTT	TRBJ1-1	-	TRBV5-1	-
CASTILAGDAGELFF	TGTGCCAGCACCATACTAGCGGGAGACGCCGGGGAGCTGTTTTTT	TRBJ2-2	-	TRBV6-6	TRBD2
CASSSGNEKLFF	TGCGCCAGCAGCTCAGGAAATGAAAAACTGTTTTTT	TRBJ1-4	-	TRBV5-1	-
CASSVGEQYTDTQYF	TGTGCCAGCAGCGTAGGAGAACAGTACACAGATACGCAGTATTTT	TRBJ2-3	-	TRBV9	-
CASSPSSGGSNEQFF	TGTGCCAGCAGTCCGAGTAGCGGGGGGAGCAATGAGCAGTTCTTC	TRBJ2-1	-	TRBV7-2	TRBD2
CASSPRSQNIQYF	TGTGCCAGCAGCCCCAGGTCCCAAAACATTCAGTACTTC	TRBJ2-4	-	TRBV7-9	-
CASSDRGTYEQYF	TGTGCCAGCAGTGACAGGGGTACCTACGAGCAGTACTTC	TRBJ2-7	-	TRBV2	-
CASSARQDPYEQYF	TGTGCCAGCAGCGCCAGACAGGACCCCTACGAGCAGTACTTC	TRBJ2-7	-	TRBV11-2	-
CASSLVRGLAGTNNEQFF	TGTGCCAGCAGCTTAGTACGGGGGCTAGCGGGAACTAACAATGAGCAGTTCTTC	TRBJ2-1	-	TRBV11-2	TRBD2
CAWKLSGASTDTQYF	TGTGCCTGGAAATTGAGCGGGGCTAGCACAGATACGCAGTATTTT	TRBJ2-3	-	TRBV30	TRBD2
CASSKGLAALTDTQYF	TGTGCCAGCAGTAAAGGACTAGCGGCCCTCACAGATACGCAGTATTTT	TRBJ2-3	-	TRBV2	TRBD2
CAWSTTGGRETQYF	TGTGCCTGGAGTACGACGGGGGGGCGGGAGACCCAGTACTTC	TRBJ2-5	-	TRBV30	TRBD2
CASRSNYGYTF	TGTGCCAGCAGATCAAACTATGGCTACACCTTC	TRBJ1-2	once	TRBV6-5	-
CASSLAGRAYF	TGTGCCAGCAGTTTAGCAGGGAGGGCGTACTTC	TRBJ2-4	-	TRBV28	TRBD2
CASSYSGQGATDGYTF	TGTGCCAGCAGTTACTCGGGACAGGGGGCTACGGATGGCTACACCTTC	TRBJ1-2	-	TRBV6-5	TRBD1
CASSLALQGEPGNTIYF	TGTGCCAGCAGCTTAGCCCTCCAGGGGGAACCTGGAAACACCATATATTTT	TRBJ1-3	-	TRBV11-2	TRBD1
CASQLRTSGGETQYF	TGTGCCAGCCAACTCAGGACTAGCGGAGGCGAGACCCAGTACTTC	TRBJ2-5	-	TRBV2	TRBD2
CASSDRRIIVHNYGYTF	TGTGCCAGCAGTGATAGGAGAATCATAGTCCATAACTATGGCTACACCTTC	TRBJ1-2	once	TRBV6-1	-
CASSQGTGRFYGYTF	TGTGCCAGCAGTCAAGGGACAGGGCGATTCTATGGCTACACCTTC	TRBJ1-2	-	TRBV27	TRBD1
CASSPRRTDNHPYNEQFF	TGTGCCAGCAGTCCCCGCCGGACGGACAACCACCCCTACAATGAGCAGTTCTTC	TRBJ2-1	-	TRBV28	-
CATSRGDNQVETQYF	TGTGCCACCAGCAGAGGGGACAATCAGGTGGAGACCCAGTACTTC	TRBJ2-5	-	TRBV15	-
CASSLSGGYTEAFF	TGTGCCAGCAGCTTGAGTGGGGGGTACACTGAAGCTTTCTTT	TRBJ1-1	-	TRBV5-5	-
CASSPGLLSYEQYF	TGCGCCAGCAGCCCGGGACTGTTATCCTACGAGCAGTACTTC	TRBJ2-7	-	TRBV4-1	-
CASTRQGPYEQYF	TGTGCCAGCACCCGACAGGGCCCCTACGAGCAGTACTTC	TRBJ2-7	-	TRBV6-1	TRBD1
CATSSGTGIGEKLFF	TGTGCCACCAGCAGCGGGACAGGGATCGGTGAAAAACTGTTTTTT	TRBJ1-4	-	TRBV15	TRBD1
CASSTLGMREGRRTDTQYF	TGTGCCAGCAGCACCCTAGGTATGCGGGAGGGCCGTCGCACAGATACGCAGTATTTT	TRBJ2-3	-	TRBV7-9	TRBD2
CASSLRGTPYNEQFF	TGTGCCAGCAGTTTACGCGGGACCCCCTACAATGAGCAGTTCTTC	TRBJ2-1	-	TRBV28	-
CSGSPAGAGTDTQYF	TGCAGCGGGTCCCCAGCAGGGGCGGGTACAGATACGCAGTATTTT	TRBJ2-3	-	TRBV29-1	-
CASRQGSGNTIYF	TGTGCCAGCCGACAGGGTTCTGGAAACACCATATATTTT	TRBJ1-3	-	TRBV6-1	TRBD1
CASSQGPTKDEQFF	TGCGCCAGCAGCCAAGGTCCGACTAAGGATGAGCAGTTCTTC	TRBJ2-1	-	TRBV4-1	-
CASTRIGTTYGYTF	TGTGCCAGCACCCGTATTGGGACAACCTATGGCTACACCTTC	TRBJ1-2	once	TRBV7-9	-
CASSELDRDADTQYF	TGTGCCAGCAGTGAATTGGACAGGGACGCAGATACGCAGTATTTT	TRBJ2-3	-	TRBV25-1	TRBD1
CASSYSAQGGSPLHF	TGTGCCAGCAGTTACTCGGCGCAGGGAGGCTCACCCCTCCACTTT	TRBJ1-6	-	TRBV6-5	-
CASSKLTGRSSYEQYF	TGTGCCAGCAGTAAGTTGACAGGCCGAAGCTCCTACGAGCAGTACTTC	TRBJ2-7	-	TRBV7-9	-
CASHQGNNQPQHF	TGTGCCAGCCATCAGGGTAACAATCAGCCCCAGCATTTT	TRBJ1-5	-	TRBV2	-
CASSSEESYDNEQFF	TGTGCCAGCAGCTCCGAGGAGAGCTACGACAATGAGCAGTTCTTC	TRBJ2-1	-	TRBV13	-
CASSLGTGYGYTF	TGTGCCAGCAGCTTGGGGACAGGGTATGGCTACACCTTC	TRBJ1-2	-	TRBV5-6	TRBD1
CASSVGGGGEDKAFF	TGTGCCAGCAGCGTAGGAGGAGGGGGCGAAGATAAAGCTTTCTTT	TRBJ1-1	-	TRBV9	TRBD1
CASSATPGTGGYGKHF	TGTGCCAGCAGTGCTACTCCCGGGACAGGGGGCTACGGGAAGCATTTT	TRBJ1-5	-	TRBV28	TRBD1
CASSPWRGDDTDTQYF	TGTGCCAGCAGTCCATGGCGGGGGGACGACACAGATACGCAGTATTTT	TRBJ2-3	-	TRBV27	TRBD2
CASSQPDRGGNEQFF	TGCGCCAGCAGCCAACCGGACAGGGGAGGTAATGAGCAGTTCTTC	TRBJ2-1	-	TRBV4-1	TRBD1
CASSIFPLQGHNEQFF	TGTGCCAGTAGTATTTTCCCCTTGCAGGGGCACAATGAGCAGTTCTTC	TRBJ2-1	-	TRBV19	-
CASSPRGTALRYTF	TGTGCCAGCAGCCCACGCGGGACCGCTTTGCGCTACACCTTC	TRBJ1-2	-	TRBV7-8	-
CAGSLEGAGQFF	TGCGCCGGCAGCTTGGAGGGGGCCGGGCAGTTCTTC	TRBJ2-1	-	TRBV5-1	-
CASSLGGASNQPQHF	TGTGCCAGCAGCTTAGGCGGGGCAAGCAATCAGCCCCAGCATTTT	TRBJ1-5	-	TRBV7-9	-